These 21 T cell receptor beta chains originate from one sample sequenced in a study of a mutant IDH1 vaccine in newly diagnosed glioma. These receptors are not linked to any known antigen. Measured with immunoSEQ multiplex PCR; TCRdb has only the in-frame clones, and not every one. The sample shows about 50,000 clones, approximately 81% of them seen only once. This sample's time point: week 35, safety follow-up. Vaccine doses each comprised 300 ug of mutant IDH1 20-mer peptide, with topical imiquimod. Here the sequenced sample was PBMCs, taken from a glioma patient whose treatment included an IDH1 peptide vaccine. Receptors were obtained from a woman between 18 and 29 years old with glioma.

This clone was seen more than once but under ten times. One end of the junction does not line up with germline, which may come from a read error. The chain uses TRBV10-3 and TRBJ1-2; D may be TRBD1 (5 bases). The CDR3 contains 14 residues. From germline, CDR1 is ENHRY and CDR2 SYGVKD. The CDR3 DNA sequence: TGTGCCATCAGTGATGGGGGACGGGCGACCTTAGGGTCCTTC. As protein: CAISDGGRATLGSF.

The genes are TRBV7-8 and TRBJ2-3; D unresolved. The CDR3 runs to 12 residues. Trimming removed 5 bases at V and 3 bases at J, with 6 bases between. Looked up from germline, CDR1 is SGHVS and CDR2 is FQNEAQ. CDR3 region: CASSRATDTQYF. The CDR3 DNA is TGTGCCAGCAGCCGCGCAACAGATACGCAGTATTTT.

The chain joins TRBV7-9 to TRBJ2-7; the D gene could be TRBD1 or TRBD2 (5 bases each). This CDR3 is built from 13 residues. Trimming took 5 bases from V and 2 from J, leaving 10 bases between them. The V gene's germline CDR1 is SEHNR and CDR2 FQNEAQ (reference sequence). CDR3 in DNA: TGTGCCAGCAGCGTCCGGGGCCCCTACGAGCAGTACTTC. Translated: CASSVRGPYEQYF.

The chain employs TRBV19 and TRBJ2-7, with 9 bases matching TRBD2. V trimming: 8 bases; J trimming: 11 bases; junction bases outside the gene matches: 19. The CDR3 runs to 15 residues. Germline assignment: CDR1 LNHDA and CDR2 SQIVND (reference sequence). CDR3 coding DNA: TGTGCCAGTTCCATCCCCGCTAGCGGGATTCTTAAGGAGTACTTC. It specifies CASSIPASGILKEYF.

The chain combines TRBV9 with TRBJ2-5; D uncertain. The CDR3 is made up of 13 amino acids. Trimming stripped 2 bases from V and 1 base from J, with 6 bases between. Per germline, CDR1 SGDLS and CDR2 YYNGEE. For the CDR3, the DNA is TGTGCCAGCAGCGTGGCTAGCCAAGAGACCCAGTACTTC. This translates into CASSVASQETQYF.

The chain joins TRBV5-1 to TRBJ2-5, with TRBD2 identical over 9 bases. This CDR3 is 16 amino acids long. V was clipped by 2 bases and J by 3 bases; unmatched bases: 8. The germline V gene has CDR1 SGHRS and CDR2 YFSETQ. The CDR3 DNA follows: TGCGCCAGCAGCTTCGGGTCAGCGGGGGGAAAAGAGACCCAGTACTTC. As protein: CASSFGSAGGKETQYF.

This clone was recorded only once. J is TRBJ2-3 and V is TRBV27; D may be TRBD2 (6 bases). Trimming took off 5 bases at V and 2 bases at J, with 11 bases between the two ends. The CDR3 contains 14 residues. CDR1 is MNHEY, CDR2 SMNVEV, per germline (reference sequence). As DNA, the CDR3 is TGTGCCAGCAGTCTCGCGGGGTCCACAGATACGCAGTATTTT. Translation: CASSLAGSTDTQYF.

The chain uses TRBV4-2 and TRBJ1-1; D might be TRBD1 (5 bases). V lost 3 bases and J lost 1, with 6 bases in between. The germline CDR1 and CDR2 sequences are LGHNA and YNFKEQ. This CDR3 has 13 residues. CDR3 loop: CASSQDKNTEAFF. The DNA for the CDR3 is TGTGCCAGCAGCCAGGACAAGAACACTGAAGCTTTCTTT.

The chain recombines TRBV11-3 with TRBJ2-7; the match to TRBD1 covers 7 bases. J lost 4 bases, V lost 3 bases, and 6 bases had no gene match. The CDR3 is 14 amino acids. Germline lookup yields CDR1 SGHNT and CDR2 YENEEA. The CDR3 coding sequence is TGTGCCAGCAGCTTCCGGGACAGCAATTACGAGCAGTACTTC. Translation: CASSFRDSNYEQYF.

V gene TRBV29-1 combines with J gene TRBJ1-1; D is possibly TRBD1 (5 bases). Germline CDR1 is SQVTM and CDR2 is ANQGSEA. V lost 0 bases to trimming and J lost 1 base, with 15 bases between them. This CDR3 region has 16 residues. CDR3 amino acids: CSVEDRRQRSNTEAFF. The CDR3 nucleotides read TGCAGCGTTGAAGATAGGAGACAGAGGTCGAACACTGAAGCTTTCTTT.

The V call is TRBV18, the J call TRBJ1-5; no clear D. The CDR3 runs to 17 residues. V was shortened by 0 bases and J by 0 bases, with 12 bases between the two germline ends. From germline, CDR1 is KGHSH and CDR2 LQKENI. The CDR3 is CASSPPTGLISNQPQHF. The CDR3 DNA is TGTGCCAGCTCACCACCGACGGGTCTTATTAGCAATCAGCCCCAGCATTTT.

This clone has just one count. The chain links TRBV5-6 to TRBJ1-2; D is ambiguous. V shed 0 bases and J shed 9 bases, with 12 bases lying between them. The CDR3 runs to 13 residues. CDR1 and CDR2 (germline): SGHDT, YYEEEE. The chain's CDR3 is CASSLGQPLSYTF. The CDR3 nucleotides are TGTGCCAGCAGCTTGGGCCAGCCCTTGAGCTACACCTTC.

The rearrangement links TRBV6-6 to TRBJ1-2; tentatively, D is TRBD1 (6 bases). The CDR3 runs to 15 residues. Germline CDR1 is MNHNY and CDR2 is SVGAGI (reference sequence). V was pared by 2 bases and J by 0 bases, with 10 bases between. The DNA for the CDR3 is TGTGCCAGCAGTTACCCCGGGACATCTAACTATGGCTACACCTTC. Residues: CASSYPGTSNYGYTF.

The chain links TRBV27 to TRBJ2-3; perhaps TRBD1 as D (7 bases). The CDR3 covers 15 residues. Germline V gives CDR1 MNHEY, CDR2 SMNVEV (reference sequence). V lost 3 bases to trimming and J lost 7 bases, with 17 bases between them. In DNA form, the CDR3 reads TGTGCCAGCAGTTTTGAGGAGGGGGCGGGTTATACGCAGTATTTT. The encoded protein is CASSFEEGAGYTQYF.

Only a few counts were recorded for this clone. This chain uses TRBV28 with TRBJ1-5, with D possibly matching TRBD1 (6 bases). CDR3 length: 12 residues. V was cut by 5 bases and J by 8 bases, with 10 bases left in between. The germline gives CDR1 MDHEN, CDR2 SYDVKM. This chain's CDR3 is CASSLQGKPQHF. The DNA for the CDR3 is TGTGCCAGCAGTCTACAGGGAAAGCCCCAGCATTTT. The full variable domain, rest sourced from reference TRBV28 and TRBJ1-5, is DVKVTQSSRYLVKRTGEKVFLECVQDMDHENMFWYRQDPGLGLRLIYFSYDVKMKEKGDIPEGYSVSREKKERFSLILESASTNQTSMYLCASSLQGKPQHFGDGTRLSIL.

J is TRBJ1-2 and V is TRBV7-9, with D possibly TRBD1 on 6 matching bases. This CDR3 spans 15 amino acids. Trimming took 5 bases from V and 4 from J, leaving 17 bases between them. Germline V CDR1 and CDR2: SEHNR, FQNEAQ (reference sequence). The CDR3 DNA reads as TGTGCCAGCAGCCCCTCCCCGACAGGAGCCTATGGCTACACCTTC. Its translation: CASSPSPTGAYGYTF.

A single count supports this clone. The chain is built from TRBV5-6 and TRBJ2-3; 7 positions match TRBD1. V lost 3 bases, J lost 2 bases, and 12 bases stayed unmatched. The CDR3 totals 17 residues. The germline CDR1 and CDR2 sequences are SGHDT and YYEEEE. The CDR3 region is CASSSRLLGQHTDTQYF. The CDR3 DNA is TGTGCCAGCAGCTCGAGGCTTTTGGGACAGCACACAGATACGCAGTATTTT. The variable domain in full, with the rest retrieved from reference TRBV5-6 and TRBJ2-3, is DAGVTQSPTHLIKTRGQQVTLRCSPKSGHDTVSWYQQALGQGPQFIFQYYEEEERQRGNFPDRFSGHQFPNYSSELNVNALLLGDSALYLCASSSRLLGQHTDTQYFGPGTRLTVL.

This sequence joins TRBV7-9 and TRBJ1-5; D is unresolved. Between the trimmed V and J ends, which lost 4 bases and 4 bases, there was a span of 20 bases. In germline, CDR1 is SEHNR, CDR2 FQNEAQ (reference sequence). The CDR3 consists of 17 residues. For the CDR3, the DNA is TGTGCCAGCAGCTCGATGAGAGGCACGCAAGGGAATCAGCCCCAGCATTTT. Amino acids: CASSSMRGTQGNQPQHF.

This chain's CDR3 is CASSIIAGKTDTQYF. The CDR3 DNA is TGTGCCAGCAGCATAATAGCGGGAAAAACAGATACGCAGTATTTT. V gene TRBV7-2 combines with J gene TRBJ2-3, with 8 bases matching TRBD2. The V gene's germline CDR1 is SGHTA and CDR2 FQGNSA. This CDR3 spans 15 amino acids. The V gene end was trimmed by 5 bases and the J gene end by 3 bases; junction bases not matched to a gene: 7.

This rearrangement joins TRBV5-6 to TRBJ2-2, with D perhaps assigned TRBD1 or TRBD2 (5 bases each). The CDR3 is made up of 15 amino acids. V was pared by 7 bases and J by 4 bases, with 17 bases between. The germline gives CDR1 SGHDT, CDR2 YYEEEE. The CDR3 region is CASRRDEKSTGELFF. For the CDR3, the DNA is TGTGCCAGCCGCCGGGACGAGAAGTCCACCGGGGAGCTGTTTTTT.

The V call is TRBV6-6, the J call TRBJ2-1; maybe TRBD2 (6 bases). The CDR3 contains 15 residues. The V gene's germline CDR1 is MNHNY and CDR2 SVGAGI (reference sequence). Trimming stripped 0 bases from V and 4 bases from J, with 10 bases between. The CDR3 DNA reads TGTGCCAGCAGTTACTCGCCGGGACTTTACAATGAGCAGTTCTTC. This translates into CASSYSPGLYNEQFF.